This T cell receptor (beta chain) was observed in a study of beta chain features in type 1 diabetes. Sorting of CD4+ naive, central memory, regulatory and stem cell-like memory cells was performed via CD45RO/CCR7/CD25/CD127/CD95/CD27. Purity of each sorted population was above 98%. This clone showed up just a few times. Its target is not known. As every portion of the isolated RNA was reverse transcribed, the sequencing read expressed TCRB transcripts. Sequencing was performed with immunoSEQ multiplex PCR; in TCRdb, only in-frame clones are kept and a portion is missing. The sample holds approximately 300,000 clones, about 10% seen once. General study findings and limits: PCR, the amplification step, might favor shorter templates, equally in patients and controls. In all four CD4+ subsets, TCRB CDR3 length was significantly, moderately reduced in type 1 diabetes.

This CDR3 spans 14 amino acids. Germline trimming cut 6 bases from V and 4 bases from J; bases unmatched to any gene: 8. The V gene's germline CDR1 is MNHEY and CDR2 SMNVEV (reference sequence). The origin of this receptor is a woman between 25 and 40 years old in good health. The sequenced material came from naive CD4+ T cells from blood. V is TRBV27 and J is TRBJ2-5, with 7 bases aligning to TRBD2. As DNA, the CDR3 is TGTGCCAGCAGCCCCTATGGGGGGGGAGAGACCCAGTACTTC. It codes for CASSPYGGGETQYF.